The 5 T cell receptor beta chains listed next were all sequenced from one sample in a study of cytomegalovirus exposure and HLA in healthy donors (dated by TCRdb to about 2017). Library preparation employed the immunoSEQ multiplex PCR assay. The multiplex PCR relied on a mix of 60 forward primers for TCR Vbeta segments and 13 reverse primers for TCR Jbeta segments. TCRdb carries this immuneACCESS record with in-frame sequences only. Its versions omit some clonotypes, under half of them owing to an unresolved V gene in the studies checked, with the rest unexplained. The sample includes under 250,000 clones, with about 78% observed a single time. The ten top clones hold 3.8% of the sample. Sequencing used PBMCs. The receptors shown here come from a male donor in good health and CMV-seronegative.

Written as DNA, the CDR3 is TGTGCCAGCAGCATTTCTAGCTCAAACTACAATGAGCAGTTCTTC. Protein sequence: CASSISSSNYNEQFF. V and J are TRBV7-3 and TRBJ2-1, with D possibly matching TRBD2 (5 bases). The CDR3 spans 15 residues. With 5 bases removed from V and 3 bases from J, the gap between germline ends came to 14 bases. CDR1 and CDR2 from the germline V gene are SGHTA and FQGTGA.

The chain uses TRBV18 and TRBJ1-1; D is unresolved. The CDR3 extends over 12 amino acids. V was clipped by 3 bases and J by 4 bases, with 6 bases between them. CDR1 is KGHSH and CDR2 is LQKENI in the germline V gene. This chain's CDR3 is CASSPPGTEAFF. The CDR3 DNA sequence: TGTGCCAGCTCACCGCCGGGCACTGAAGCTTTCTTT.

This clone was found once. The rearrangement uses TRBV4-2 and TRBJ2-1; 8 bases align to TRBD2. Germline loops: CDR1 LGHNA, CDR2 YNFKEQ. Trimming took 1 base from V and 0 from J; bases not matched to a gene: 8. CDR3 length: 18 amino acids. DNA for the CDR3: TGTGCCAGCAGCCAAGGTGGGCTAGCGGGCCGCTCCTACAATGAGCAGTTCTTC. It translates to CASSQGGLAGRSYNEQFF.

The chain is built from TRBV7-9 and TRBJ2-7, with 8 nucleotides matching TRBD1. CDR1 is SEHNR and CDR2 is FQNEAQ in the germline V gene (reference sequence). This CDR3 has 17 amino acids. Trimming at V came to 4 bases and at J to 7 bases, leaving 18 bases not matched to a gene. CDR3 protein: CASSSSNQGAPLGEQYF. Written as DNA, the CDR3 is TGTGCCAGCAGCTCGTCAAACCAGGGGGCACCCTTGGGTGAGCAGTACTTC.

CDR3 nucleotides: TGTGCCAGCAGTGTTAAACCGGGACTAGCTTACAATGAGCAGTTCTTC. Residues: CASSVKPGLAYNEQFF. The rearrangement links TRBV25-1 to TRBJ2-1, with 9 bases lining up with TRBD2. The CDR3 extends over 16 amino acids. CDR1 and CDR2 (germline): MGHDK, SYGVNS. The V segment lost 4 bases and the J segment 4 bases; nucleotides outside the gene matches: 8.